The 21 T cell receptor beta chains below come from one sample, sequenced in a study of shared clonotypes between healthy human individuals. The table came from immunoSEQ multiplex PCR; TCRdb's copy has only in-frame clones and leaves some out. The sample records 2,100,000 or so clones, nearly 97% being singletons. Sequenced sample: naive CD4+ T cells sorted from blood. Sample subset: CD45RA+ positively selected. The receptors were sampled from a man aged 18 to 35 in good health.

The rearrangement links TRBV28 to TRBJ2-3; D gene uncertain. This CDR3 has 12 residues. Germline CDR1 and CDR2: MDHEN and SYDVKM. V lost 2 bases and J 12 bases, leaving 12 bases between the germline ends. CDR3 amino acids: CASSLIGRLQYF. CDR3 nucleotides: TGTGCCAGCAGTTTAATAGGGCGGCTTCAGTATTTT.

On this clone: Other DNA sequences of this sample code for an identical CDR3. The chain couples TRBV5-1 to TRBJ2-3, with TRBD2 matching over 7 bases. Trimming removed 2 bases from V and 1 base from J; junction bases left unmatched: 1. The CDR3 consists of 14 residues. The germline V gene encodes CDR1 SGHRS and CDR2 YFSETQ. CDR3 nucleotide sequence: TGCGCCAGCAGCTTCACTAGCGGCACAGATACGCAGTATTTT. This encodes CASSFTSGTDTQYF.

For the CDR3, the DNA is TGTGCCAGCTCACCAGATAGCAAAGGTGGGGCCAACGTCCTGACTTTC. This gives the protein CASSPDSKGGANVLTF. The chain joins TRBV18 to TRBJ2-6; D gene uncertain. Trimming removed 2 bases from V and 3 bases from J, with 11 bases in between. The CDR3 has 16 residues. The V gene's germline CDR1 is KGHSH and CDR2 LQKENI. The full variable domain, rest sourced from reference TRBV18 and TRBJ2-6, is NAGVMQNPRHLVRRRGQEARLRCSPMKGHSHVYWYRQLPEEGLKFMVYLQKENIIDESGMPKERFSAEFPKEGPSILRIQQVVRGDSAAYFCASSPDSKGGANVLTFGAGSRLTVL.

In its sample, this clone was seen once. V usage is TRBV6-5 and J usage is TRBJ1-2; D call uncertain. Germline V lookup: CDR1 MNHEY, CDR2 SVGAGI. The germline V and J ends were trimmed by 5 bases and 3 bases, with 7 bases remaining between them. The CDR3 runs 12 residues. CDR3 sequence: CASSPGYYGYTF. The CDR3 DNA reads TGTGCCAGCAGTCCGGGGTACTATGGCTACACCTTC.

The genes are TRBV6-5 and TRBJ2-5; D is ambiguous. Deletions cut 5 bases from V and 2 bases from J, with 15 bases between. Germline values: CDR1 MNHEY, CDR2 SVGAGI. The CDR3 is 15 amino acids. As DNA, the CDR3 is TGTGCCAGCAGTCCTCAGTATGCAGGTCAAGAGACCCAGTACTTC. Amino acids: CASSPQYAGQETQYF.

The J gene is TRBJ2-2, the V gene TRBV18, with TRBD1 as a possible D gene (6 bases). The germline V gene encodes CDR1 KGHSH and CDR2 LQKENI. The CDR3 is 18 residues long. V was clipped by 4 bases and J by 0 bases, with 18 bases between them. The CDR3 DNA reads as TGTGCCAGCTCACGGACTCGAGGAGGACAGACGAACACCGGGGAGCTGTTTTTT. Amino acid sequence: CASSRTRGGQTNTGELFF.

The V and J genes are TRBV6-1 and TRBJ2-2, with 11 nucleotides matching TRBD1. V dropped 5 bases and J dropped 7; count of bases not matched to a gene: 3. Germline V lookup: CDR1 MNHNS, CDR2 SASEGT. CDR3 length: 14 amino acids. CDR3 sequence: CASSQDRGLGELFF. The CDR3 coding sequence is TGTGCCAGCAGTCAGGACAGGGGGCTCGGGGAGCTGTTTTTT.

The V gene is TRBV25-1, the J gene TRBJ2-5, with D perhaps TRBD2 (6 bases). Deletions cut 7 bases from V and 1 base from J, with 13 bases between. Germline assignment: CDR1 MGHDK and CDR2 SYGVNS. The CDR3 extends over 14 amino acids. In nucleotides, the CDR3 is TGTGCCAGCACCAGACGGGGGTCCCAAGAGACCCAGTACTTC. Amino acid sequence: CASTRRGSQETQYF.

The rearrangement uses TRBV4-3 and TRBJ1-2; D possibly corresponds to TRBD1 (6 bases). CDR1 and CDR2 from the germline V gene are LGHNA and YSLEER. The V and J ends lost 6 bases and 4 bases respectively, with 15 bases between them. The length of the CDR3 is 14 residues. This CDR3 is CASSYRDTRYGYTF. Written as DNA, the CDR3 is TGCGCCAGCAGTTACCGGGACACTCGCTATGGCTACACCTTC.

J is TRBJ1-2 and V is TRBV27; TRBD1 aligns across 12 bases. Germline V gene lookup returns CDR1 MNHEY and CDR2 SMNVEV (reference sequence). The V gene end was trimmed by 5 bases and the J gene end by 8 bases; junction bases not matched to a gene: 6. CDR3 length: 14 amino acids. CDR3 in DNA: TGTGCCAGCAGTCCGGGACAGGGGGCTTCGGGCTACACCTTC. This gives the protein CASSPGQGASGYTF.

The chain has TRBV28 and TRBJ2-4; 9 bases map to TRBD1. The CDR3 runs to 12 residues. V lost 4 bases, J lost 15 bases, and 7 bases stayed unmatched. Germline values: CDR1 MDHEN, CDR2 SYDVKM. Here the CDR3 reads CASSSNRGLRYF. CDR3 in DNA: TGTGCCAGCAGTTCGAACAGGGGGCTTAGGTACTTC. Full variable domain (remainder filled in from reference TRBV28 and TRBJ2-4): DVKVTQSSRYLVKRTGEKVFLECVQDMDHENMFWYRQDPGLGLRLIYFSYDVKMKEKGDIPEGYSVSREKKERFSLILESASTNQTSMYLCASSSNRGLRYFGAGTRLSVL.

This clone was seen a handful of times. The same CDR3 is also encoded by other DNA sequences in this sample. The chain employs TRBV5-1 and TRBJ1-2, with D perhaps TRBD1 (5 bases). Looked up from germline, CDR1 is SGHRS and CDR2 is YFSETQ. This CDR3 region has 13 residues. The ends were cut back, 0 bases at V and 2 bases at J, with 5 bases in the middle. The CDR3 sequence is CASSLEGNYGYTF. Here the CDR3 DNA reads TGCGCCAGCAGCTTGGAGGGGAACTATGGCTACACCTTC. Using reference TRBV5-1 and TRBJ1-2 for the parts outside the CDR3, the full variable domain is KAGVTQTPRYLIKTRGQQVTLSCSPISGHRSVSWYQQTPGQGLQFLFEYFSETQRNKGNFPGRFSGRQFSNSRSEMNVSTLELGDSALYLCASSLEGNYGYTFGSGTRLTVV.

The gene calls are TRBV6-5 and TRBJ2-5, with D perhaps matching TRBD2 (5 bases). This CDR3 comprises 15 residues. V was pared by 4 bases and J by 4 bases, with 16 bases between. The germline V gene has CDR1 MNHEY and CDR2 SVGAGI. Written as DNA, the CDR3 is TGTGCCAGCAGTTCGAGGACGGGAATGGTAGAGACCCAGTACTTC. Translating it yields CASSSRTGMVETQYF.

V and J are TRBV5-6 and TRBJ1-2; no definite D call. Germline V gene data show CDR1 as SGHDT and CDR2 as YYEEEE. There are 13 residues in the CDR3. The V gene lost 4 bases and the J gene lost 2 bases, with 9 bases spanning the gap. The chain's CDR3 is CASSRPGNYGYTF. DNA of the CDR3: TGTGCCAGCAGCCGTCCGGGGAACTATGGCTACACCTTC. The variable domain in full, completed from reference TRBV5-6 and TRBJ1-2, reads DAGVTQSPTHLIKTRGQQVTLRCSPKSGHDTVSWYQQALGQGPQFIFQYYEEEERQRGNFPDRFSGHQFPNYSSELNVNALLLGDSALYLCASSRPGNYGYTFGSGTRLTVV.

The CDR3 is CASSRLADYNEQFF. CDR3 nucleotide sequence: TGTGCCAGCTCACGCCTAGCGGATTACAATGAGCAGTTCTTC. The gene calls are TRBV18 and TRBJ2-1; 7 bases are shared with TRBD2. Germline CDR1 reads KGHSH; CDR2 reads LQKENI. This CDR3 has 14 amino acids. After removal of 4 bases from V and 4 bases from J, the junction contained 4 bases not matched to a gene.

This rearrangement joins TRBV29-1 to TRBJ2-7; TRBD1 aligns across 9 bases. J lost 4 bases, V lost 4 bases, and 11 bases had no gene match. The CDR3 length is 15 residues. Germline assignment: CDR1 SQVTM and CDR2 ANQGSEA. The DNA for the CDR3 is TGCAGCGTTGCCCCCTACGGGACAGGGCGATACGAGCAGTACTTC. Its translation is CSVAPYGTGRYEQYF.

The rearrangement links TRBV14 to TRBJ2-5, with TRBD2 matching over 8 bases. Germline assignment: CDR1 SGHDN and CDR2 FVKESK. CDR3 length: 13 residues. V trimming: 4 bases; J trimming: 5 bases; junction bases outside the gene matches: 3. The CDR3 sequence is CASSPRLAETQYF. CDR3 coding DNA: TGTGCCAGCAGCCCCCGACTAGCGGAGACCCAGTACTTC.

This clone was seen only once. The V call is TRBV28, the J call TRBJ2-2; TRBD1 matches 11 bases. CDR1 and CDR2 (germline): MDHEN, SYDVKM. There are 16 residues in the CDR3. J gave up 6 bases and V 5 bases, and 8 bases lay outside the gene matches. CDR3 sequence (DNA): TGTGCCAGCAGTAACCTGGGACAGGGGGTGCCCGGGGAGCTGTTTTTT. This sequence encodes CASSNLGQGVPGELFF.

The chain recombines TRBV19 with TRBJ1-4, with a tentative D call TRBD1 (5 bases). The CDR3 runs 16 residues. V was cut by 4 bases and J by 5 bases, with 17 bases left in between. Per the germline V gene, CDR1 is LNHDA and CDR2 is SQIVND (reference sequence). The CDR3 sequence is CASSTTWQGVNEKLFF. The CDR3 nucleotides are TGTGCCAGTAGTACGACGTGGCAGGGAGTAAATGAAAAACTGTTTTTT.

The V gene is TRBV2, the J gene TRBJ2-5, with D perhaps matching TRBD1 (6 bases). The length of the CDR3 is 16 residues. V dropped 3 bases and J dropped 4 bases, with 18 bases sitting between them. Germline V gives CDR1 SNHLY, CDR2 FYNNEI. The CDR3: CASSDELGAFGETQYF. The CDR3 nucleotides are TGTGCCAGCAGTGATGAGCTGGGGGCGTTTGGAGAGACCCAGTACTTC.

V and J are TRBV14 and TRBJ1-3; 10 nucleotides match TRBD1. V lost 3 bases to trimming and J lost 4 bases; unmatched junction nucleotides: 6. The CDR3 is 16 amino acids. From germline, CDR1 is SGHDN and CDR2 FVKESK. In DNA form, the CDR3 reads TGTGCCAGCAGCCAGAGCCCGGGACAGGGGGGAAACACCATATATTTT. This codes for CASSQSPGQGGNTIYF.